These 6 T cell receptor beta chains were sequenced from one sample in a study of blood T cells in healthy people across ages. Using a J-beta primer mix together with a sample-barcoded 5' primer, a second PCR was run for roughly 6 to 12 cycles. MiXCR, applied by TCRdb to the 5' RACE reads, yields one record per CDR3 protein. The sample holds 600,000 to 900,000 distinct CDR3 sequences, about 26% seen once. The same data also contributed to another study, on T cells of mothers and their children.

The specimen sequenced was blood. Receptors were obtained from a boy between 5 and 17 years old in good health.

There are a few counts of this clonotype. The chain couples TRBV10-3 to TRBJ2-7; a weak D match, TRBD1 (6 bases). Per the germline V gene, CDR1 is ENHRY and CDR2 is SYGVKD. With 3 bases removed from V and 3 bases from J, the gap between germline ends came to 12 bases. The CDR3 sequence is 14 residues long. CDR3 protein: CAISELGTNYEQYF. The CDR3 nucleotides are TGTGCCATCAGTGAACTCGGGACAAACTACGAGCAGTACTTC.

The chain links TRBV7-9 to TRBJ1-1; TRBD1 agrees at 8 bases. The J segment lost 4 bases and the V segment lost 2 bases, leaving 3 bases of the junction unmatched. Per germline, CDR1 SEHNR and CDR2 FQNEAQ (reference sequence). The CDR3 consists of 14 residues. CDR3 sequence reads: CASSLTTGGTEAFF. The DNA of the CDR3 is TGTGCCAGCAGCTTAACCACAGGGGGCACTGAAGCTTTCTTT.

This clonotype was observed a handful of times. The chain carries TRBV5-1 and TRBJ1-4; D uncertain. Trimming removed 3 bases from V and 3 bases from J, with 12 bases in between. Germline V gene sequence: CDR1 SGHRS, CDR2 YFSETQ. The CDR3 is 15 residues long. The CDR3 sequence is CASSWARTSNEKLFF. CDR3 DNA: TGCGCCAGCAGCTGGGCTCGGACCTCTAATGAAAAACTGTTTTTT.

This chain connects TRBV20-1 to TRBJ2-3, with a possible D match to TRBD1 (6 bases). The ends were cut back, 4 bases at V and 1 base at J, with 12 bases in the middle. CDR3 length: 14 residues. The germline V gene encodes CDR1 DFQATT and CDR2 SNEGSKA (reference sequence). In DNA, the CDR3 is TGCAGTGCTATCAGGGGTGGGGGCACAGATACGCAGTATTTT. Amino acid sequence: CSAIRGGGTDTQYF.

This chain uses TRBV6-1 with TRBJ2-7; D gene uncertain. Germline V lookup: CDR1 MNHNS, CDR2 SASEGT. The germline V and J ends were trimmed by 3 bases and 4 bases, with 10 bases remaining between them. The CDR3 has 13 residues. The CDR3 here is CASSDPLAYEQYF. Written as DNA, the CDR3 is TGTGCCAGCAGTGACCCTTTGGCATACGAGCAGTACTTC.

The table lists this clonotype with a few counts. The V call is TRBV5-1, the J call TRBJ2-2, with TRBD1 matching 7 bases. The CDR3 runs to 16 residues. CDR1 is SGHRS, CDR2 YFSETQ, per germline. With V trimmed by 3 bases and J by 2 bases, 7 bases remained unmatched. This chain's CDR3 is CASSSIGTVNTGELFF. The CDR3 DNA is TGCGCCAGCAGCTCGATCGGGACAGTAAACACCGGGGAGCTGTTTTTT. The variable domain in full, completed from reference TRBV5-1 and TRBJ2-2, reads KAGVTQTPRYLIKTRGQQVTLSCSPISGHRSVSWYQQTPGQGLQFLFEYFSETQRNKGNFPGRFSGRQFSNSRSEMNVSTLELGDSALYLCASSSIGTVNTGELFFGEGSRLTVL.